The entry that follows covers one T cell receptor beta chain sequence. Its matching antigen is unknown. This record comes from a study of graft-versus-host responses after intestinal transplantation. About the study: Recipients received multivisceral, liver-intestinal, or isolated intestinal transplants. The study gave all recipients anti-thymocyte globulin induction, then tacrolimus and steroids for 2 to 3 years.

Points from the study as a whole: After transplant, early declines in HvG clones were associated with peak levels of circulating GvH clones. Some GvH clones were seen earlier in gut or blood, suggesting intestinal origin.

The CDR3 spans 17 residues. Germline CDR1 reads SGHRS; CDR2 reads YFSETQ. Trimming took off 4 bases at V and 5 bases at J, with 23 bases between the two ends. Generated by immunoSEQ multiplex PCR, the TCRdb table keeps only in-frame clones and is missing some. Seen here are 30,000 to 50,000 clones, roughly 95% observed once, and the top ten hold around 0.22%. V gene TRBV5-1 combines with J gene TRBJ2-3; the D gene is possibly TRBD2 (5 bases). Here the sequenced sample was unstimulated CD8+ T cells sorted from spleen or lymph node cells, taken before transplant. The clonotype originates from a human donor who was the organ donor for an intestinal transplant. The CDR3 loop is CASSQAFSGLGEDTQYF. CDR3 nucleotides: TGCGCCAGCAGCCAGGCATTCTCAGGCCTCGGGGAAGATACGCAGTATTTT.